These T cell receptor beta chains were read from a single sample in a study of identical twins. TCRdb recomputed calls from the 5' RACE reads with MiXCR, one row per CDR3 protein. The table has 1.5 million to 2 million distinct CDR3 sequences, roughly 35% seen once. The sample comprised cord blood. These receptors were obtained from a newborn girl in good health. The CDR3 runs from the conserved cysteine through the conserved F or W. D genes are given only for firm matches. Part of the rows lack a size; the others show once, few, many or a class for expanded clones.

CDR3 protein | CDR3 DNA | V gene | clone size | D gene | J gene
CASIRDRANEKLFF | TGTGCCAGCATCCGCGACAGGGCTAATGAAAAACTGTTTTTT | TRBV28 | - | TRBD1 | TRBJ1-4
CASSEGSYNSPLHF | TGTGCCAGCAGTGAGGGCTCCTATAATTCACCCCTCCACTTT | TRBV25-1 | many | - | TRBJ1-6
CASSYSLRADTQYF | TGTGCCAGCAGTTACTCCCTTAGGGCAGATACGCAGTATTTT | TRBV6-2/TRBV6-3 | - | - | TRBJ2-3
CASSKEGNGTVVNNEQYF | TGTGCCAGCAGCAAAGAAGGAAACGGGACAGTGGTGAACAACGAGCAGTACTTC | TRBV21-1 | - | - | TRBJ2-7
CASSSNGADTQYF | TGCGCCAGCAGCTCAAACGGTGCAGATACGCAGTATTTT | TRBV5-1 | few | - | TRBJ2-3
CATSRGTPDESYNEQFF | TGTGCCACCAGCAGAGGAACCCCTGACGAGTCCTACAATGAGCAGTTCTTC | TRBV15 | - | - | TRBJ2-1
CSAQTSGFSYEQYF | TGCAGTGCCCAGACTAGCGGGTTCTCCTACGAGCAGTACTTC | TRBV20-1 | few | TRBD2 | TRBJ2-7
CASSPQGAEETQYF | TGTGCCAGCAGCCCTCAGGGGGCGGAAGAGACCCAGTACTTC | TRBV16 | - | TRBD1 | TRBJ2-5
CSARSEFIQYF | TGCAGTGCTAGATCAGAGTTCATTCAGTACTTC | TRBV20-1 | - | - | TRBJ2-4
CASSEQQAFTDTQYF | TGTGCCAGCAGTGAACAGCAAGCTTTCACAGATACGCAGTATTTT | TRBV6-1 | - | - | TRBJ2-3
CASSLIGLAFPNTGELFF | TGTGCCAGCAGCTTAATCGGGCTAGCCTTTCCCAACACCGGGGAGCTGTTTTTT | TRBV7-9 | - | - | TRBJ2-2
CASSEFWGGNYGYTF | TGTGCCAGCAGTGAATTTTGGGGGGGTAACTATGGCTACACCTTC | TRBV6-1 | - | - | TRBJ1-2
CASSPLGLAFTDTQYF | TGTGCCAGCTCACCCCTTGGACTAGCATTCACAGATACGCAGTATTTT | TRBV18 | few | TRBD2 | TRBJ2-3
CAWSTGTGWFF | TGTGCCTGGAGTACCGGGACTGGGTGGTTCTTC | TRBV30 | - | - | TRBJ2-1
CASSLPGWDEKLFF | TGTGCCAGCAGTTTACCAGGGTGGGATGAAAAACTGTTTTTT | TRBV28 | few | - | TRBJ1-4
CASSQETGGLAGVRDTQYF | TGCGCCAGCAGCCAAGAAACGGGCGGACTAGCGGGAGTGAGGGATACGCAGTATTTT | TRBV4-1 | few | TRBD2 | TRBJ2-3
CASMRTGASYEQYF | TGCGCCAGCATGAGGACAGGGGCTTCCTACGAGCAGTACTTC | TRBV10-2 | - | TRBD1 | TRBJ2-7
CASSEAAGGPTYNEQFF | TGTGCCAGCAGTGAAGCAGCGGGAGGGCCTACCTACAATGAGCAGTTCTTC | TRBV2 | - | TRBD2 | TRBJ2-1
CASSPGLSAKNTQYF | TGTGCCAGCAGCCCAGGACTATCAGCCAAAAACACTCAGTACTTC | TRBV5-5 | - | - | TRBJ2-4
CARSESLGANYNEQFF | TGCGCCAGGAGTGAGTCGTTGGGGGCCAATTACAATGAGCAGTTCTTC | TRBV10-2 | - | - | TRBJ2-1
CSAQRGRTGELFF | TGCAGCGCCCAGAGGGGACGCACCGGGGAGCTGTTTTTT | TRBV29-1 | once | - | TRBJ2-2
CASSGVSVDRRTWEQYF | TGTGCCAGCAGCGGGGTAAGTGTGGACAGGCGGACGTGGGAGCAGTACTTC | TRBV25-1 | few | TRBD1 | TRBJ2-7